The present T cell receptor (beta chain) was sequenced within a study of T cells after yellow fever vaccination. Study-wide background: SMART-Seq v4 Ultra Low Input handled preparation of low-cell-number fractions.

V lost 5 bases to trimming and J lost 6 bases; unmatched junction nucleotides: 8. Germline CDR1 reads MNHEY; CDR2 reads SVGAGI. The CDR3 extends over 14 amino acids. TCRdb redid the calling of the 5' RACE reads with MiXCR, one entry per CDR3 protein. The sample holds 95,000 to 150,000 distinct CDR3 sequences; roughly 8.2% are singletons and the top ten take approximately 37%. This clonotype has at least ten counts. The input for sequencing was CD8+ T cells sorted from PBMCs, taken on the day of the yellow fever booster vaccination. The chain combines TRBV6-5 with TRBJ1-1; 8 bases fit TRBD1. This sequence was found in a man younger than 30 who received the YFV17D yellow fever vaccine. CDR3 sequence: CASSHRGTGSEAFF. In nucleotides, the CDR3 is TGTGCCAGCAGTCACAGGGGGACCGGGTCTGAAGCTTTCTTT.